This is a list of T cell receptor beta chains from one sample in a study of shared clonotypes between healthy human individuals. Sequenced by immunoSEQ multiplex PCR; TCRdb stores in-frame clones only, minus some. The table shows about 1,800,000 clones, with around 96% occurring only once. The sample taken for sequencing was naive CD8+ T cells sorted from blood. These TCRs come from a man aged 18-30 years in good health. Both conserved end residues are part of each CDR3. D genes are given only for firm matches. Clone sizes are given selectively: once, few, many, or a class where the clone is expanded.

CDR3	DNA	D	size	V	J
CASSESAGKYNEQFF	TGCGCCAGCAGTGAGTCAGCGGGAAAATACAATGAGCAGTTCTTC	TRBD2	-	TRBV10-1	TRBJ2-1
CASSLAQGGREAFF	TGTGCCAGCAGCTTAGCACAGGGCGGGAGGGAAGCTTTCTTT	-	-	TRBV7-9	TRBJ1-1
CSVDIGTLNTEAFF	TGCAGCGTTGATATTGGGACCTTGAACACTGAAGCTTTCTTT	-	-	TRBV29-1	TRBJ1-1
CATSSFEGNGYTF	TGTGCCACCAGCTCGTTCGAGGGGAACGGCTACACCTTC	-	once	TRBV15	TRBJ1-2
CASSVGYRGSAEAFF	TGTGCCAGCAGCGTAGGATACAGGGGATCCGCTGAAGCTTTCTTT	TRBD1	-	TRBV9	TRBJ1-1
CASSLGSRADTEAFF	TGCGCCAGCAGCTTGGGCTCAAGGGCCGACACTGAAGCTTTCTTT	-	-	TRBV5-1	TRBJ1-1
CASSVGGGRYEQYF	TGTGCCAGCAGCGTAGGTGGGGGCAGGTACGAGCAGTACTTC	-	-	TRBV9	TRBJ2-7
CASSLGIYEQYF	TGTGCCAGCAGCTTAGGCATCTACGAGCAGTACTTC	-	-	TRBV11-2	TRBJ2-7
CASSPTGAGELFF	TGTGCCAGCAGCCCGACAGGGGCCGGGGAGCTGTTTTTT	TRBD1	-	TRBV7-3	TRBJ2-2
CASSEGLAGLNEQYF	TGTGCCAGCAGTGAGGGACTAGCGGGGCTCAACGAGCAGTACTTC	TRBD2	-	TRBV9	TRBJ2-7
CASSDERENQETQYF	TGTGCCAGCAGTGATGAGCGGGAAAACCAAGAGACCCAGTACTTC	TRBD2	-	TRBV25-1	TRBJ2-5
CASSSPTPGHQETQYF	TGTGCCAGCAGCTCCCCCACCCCAGGGCACCAAGAGACCCAGTACTTC	-	-	TRBV13	TRBJ2-5
CASSTLGYEQYF	TGTGCCAGCAGTACCCTGGGGTACGAGCAGTACTTC	-	-	TRBV28	TRBJ2-7
CASSEPGYGYTF	TGTGCCAGCAGTGAACCGGGGTATGGCTACACCTTC	-	-	TRBV2	TRBJ1-2
CASSLGNTHEQYF	TGTGCCAGCAGCTTAGGCAATACCCACGAGCAGTACTTC	-	-	TRBV13	TRBJ2-7
CASSPQAGQLTGELFF	TGTGCCAGCAGCCCTCAGGCGGGACAATTAACCGGGGAGCTGTTTTTT	-	once	TRBV4-2	TRBJ2-2
CASSPPPGGLQYF	TGCGCCAGCAGCCCCCCGCCGGGCGGGCTTCAGTACTTC	-	-	TRBV4-1	TRBJ2-4
CASSLGNREQYF	TGTGCCAGCAGCTTAGGAAACCGCGAGCAGTACTTC	-	-	TRBV13	TRBJ2-7
CASKAAPLGDTQYF	TGCGCCAGCAAGGCGGCTCCGTTGGGTGATACGCAGTATTTT	-	-	TRBV4-1	TRBJ2-3
CASAPGQGFSYEQYF	TGTGCCAGTGCGCCCGGACAGGGGTTTTCCTACGAGCAGTACTTC	TRBD1	-	TRBV19	TRBJ2-7
CATRPGTLNTEAFF	TGCGCCACCAGACCCGGCACCCTGAACACTGAAGCTTTCTTT	-	-	TRBV5-1	TRBJ1-1
CASSTPSGGASDTQYF	TGTGCCAGCAGTACCCCTAGCGGGGGGGCATCAGATACGCAGTATTTT	TRBD2	-	TRBV28	TRBJ2-3
CASSWVDNEQFF	TGTGCCAGTAGTTGGGTCGACAATGAGCAGTTCTTC	-	-	TRBV19	TRBJ2-1
CASSLEGMGQPQHF	TGTGCCAGCAGTTTGGAAGGGATGGGTCAGCCCCAGCATTTT	-	-	TRBV27	TRBJ1-5
CASTTVGTGEIGELFF	TGTGCCAGTACGACTGTAGGGACAGGGGAAATCGGGGAGCTGTTTTTT	TRBD1	-	TRBV19	TRBJ2-2
CASSLAPRSNQPQHF	TGTGCCAGCAGCCTCGCACCCAGGAGCAATCAGCCCCAGCATTTT	-	-	TRBV5-8	TRBJ1-5
CASSYMDTNYGYTF	TGTGCCAGCAGCTACATGGACACTAACTATGGCTACACCTTC	-	-	TRBV13	TRBJ1-2
CASSWTGGSYEQYF	TGCGCCAGCAGCTGGACAGGGGGTTCCTACGAGCAGTACTTC	TRBD1	-	TRBV5-1	TRBJ2-7
CAWSFAPTAMNTEAFF	TGTGCCTGGAGCTTCGCACCGACGGCAATGAACACTGAAGCTTTCTTT	-	-	TRBV30	TRBJ1-1
CAWRLLAGLAGGSTDTQYF	TGTGCCTGGAGACTCTTAGCGGGGCTAGCGGGGGGGTCTACAGATACGCAGTATTTT	TRBD2	-	TRBV30	TRBJ2-3
CASTDRGTYGYTF	TGCGCCAGCACCGACAGGGGGACCTATGGCTACACCTTC	TRBD1	-	TRBV23-1	TRBJ1-2
CASSRTSGRYSSYNEQFF	TGCGCCAGCAGCAGGACTAGCGGGAGGTATAGCTCCTACAATGAGCAGTTCTTC	TRBD2	-	TRBV5-1	TRBJ2-1
CASSEGHGFPATGELFF	TGTGCCAGCAGTGAAGGGCACGGCTTCCCGGCCACCGGGGAGCTGTTTTTT	-	-	TRBV6-1	TRBJ2-2
CASSHTGGHTYEQYF	TGCGCCAGCAGCCATACCGGAGGACATACCTACGAGCAGTACTTC	-	-	TRBV4-1	TRBJ2-7
CASSVEQYSPLHF	TGTGCCAGCAGCGTAGAACAGTACTCACCCCTCCACTTT	-	-	TRBV9	TRBJ1-6
CASSLTSGSYEQYF	TGTGCCAGCAGCTTAACTAGCGGGAGTTACGAGCAGTACTTC	TRBD2	once	TRBV5-5	TRBJ2-7
CASSQGQLIYTF	TGCGCCAGCAGCCAAGGGCAGCTCATCTACACCTTC	-	-	TRBV4-1	TRBJ1-2
CASSHKGLAGASYEQYF	TGCGCCAGCAGCCATAAGGGACTAGCGGGAGCTTCCTACGAGCAGTACTTC	TRBD2	-	TRBV4-1	TRBJ2-7
CASSQESGASYEQYF	TGCGCCAGCAGCCAAGAATCGGGGGCCTCCTACGAGCAGTACTTC	-	-	TRBV4-1	TRBJ2-7
CSVVTGVQAPAIGGYTF	TGCAGCGTTGTTACAGGGGTACAGGCGCCCGCGATTGGAGGCTACACCTTC	TRBD1	-	TRBV29-1	TRBJ1-2
CASSLGPGQKTYYEQYF	TGTGCCAGCAGTTTGGGACCCGGGCAGAAAACGTACTACGAGCAGTACTTC	-	-	TRBV27	TRBJ2-7
CASSLGTAPIQPQHF	TGTGCCAGCAGCTTAGGGACAGCCCCCATCCAGCCCCAGCATTTT	-	-	TRBV7-9	TRBJ1-5
CASSVDWAVGGEKLFF	TGTGCCAGCAGCGTAGACTGGGCCGTGGGGGGTGAAAAACTGTTTTTT	-	-	TRBV9	TRBJ1-4
CASSQQGAGELFF	TGCGCCAGCAGCCAACAGGGAGCAGGGGAGCTGTTTTTT	-	-	TRBV4-1	TRBJ2-2
CASSVGGGPYEQYF	TGTGCCAGCAGCGTAGGGGGAGGGCCCTACGAGCAGTACTTC	TRBD2	-	TRBV9	TRBJ2-7
CASSATTGTADTEAFF	TGTGCCAGCAGCGCCACGACAGGGACAGCAGACACTGAAGCTTTCTTT	TRBD1	-	TRBV9	TRBJ1-1
CASSYFRGYEQYF	TGTGCCAGCAGTTATTTTAGGGGCTACGAGCAGTACTTC	-	-	TRBV6-6	TRBJ2-7
CASSFWGEQYF	TGTGCCAGCAGTTTTTGGGGCGAGCAGTACTTC	-	-	TRBV28	TRBJ2-7